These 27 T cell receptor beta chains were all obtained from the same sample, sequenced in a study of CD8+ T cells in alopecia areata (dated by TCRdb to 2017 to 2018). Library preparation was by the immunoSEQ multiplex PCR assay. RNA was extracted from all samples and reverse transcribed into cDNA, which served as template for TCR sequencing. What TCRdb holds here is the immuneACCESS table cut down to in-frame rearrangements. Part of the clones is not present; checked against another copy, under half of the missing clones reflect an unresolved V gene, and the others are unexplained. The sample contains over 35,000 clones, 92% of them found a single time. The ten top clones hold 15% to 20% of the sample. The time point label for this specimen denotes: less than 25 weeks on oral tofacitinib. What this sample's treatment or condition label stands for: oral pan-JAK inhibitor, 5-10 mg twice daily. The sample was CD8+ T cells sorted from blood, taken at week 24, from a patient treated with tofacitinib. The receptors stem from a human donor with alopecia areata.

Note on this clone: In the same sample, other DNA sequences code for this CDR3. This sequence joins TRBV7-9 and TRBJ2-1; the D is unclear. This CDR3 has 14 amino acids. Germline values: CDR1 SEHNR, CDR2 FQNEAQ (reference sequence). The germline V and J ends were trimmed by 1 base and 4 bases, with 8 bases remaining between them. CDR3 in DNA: TGTGCCAGCAGCTTAGGTGTGGGTTACAATGAGCAGTTCTTC. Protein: CASSLGVGYNEQFF.

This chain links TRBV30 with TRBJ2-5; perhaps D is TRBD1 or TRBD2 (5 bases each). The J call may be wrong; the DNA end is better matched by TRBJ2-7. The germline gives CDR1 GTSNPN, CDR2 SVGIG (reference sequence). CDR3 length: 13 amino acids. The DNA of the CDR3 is TGTGCCTGGAGTGGGGGGAATCGGTACGAGCAGTACTTC. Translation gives CAWSGGNRYEQYF.

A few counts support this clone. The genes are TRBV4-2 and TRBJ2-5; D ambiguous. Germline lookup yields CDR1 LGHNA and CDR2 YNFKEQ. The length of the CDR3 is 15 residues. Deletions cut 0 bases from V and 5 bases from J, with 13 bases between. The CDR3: CASSQEEGLKETQYF. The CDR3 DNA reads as TGTGCCAGCAGCCAAGAGGAAGGTTTGAAGGAGACCCAGTACTTC.

The CDR3 protein is CASSFGQADTQYF. The CDR3 DNA reads as TGTGCCAGCAGTTTCGGCCAGGCAGATACGCAGTATTTT. This chain connects TRBV27 to TRBJ2-3, with no clear D. This CDR3 has 13 amino acids. Trimming took off 3 bases at V and 4 bases at J, with 8 bases between the two ends. Germline V gene data show CDR1 as MNHEY and CDR2 as SMNVEV (reference sequence).

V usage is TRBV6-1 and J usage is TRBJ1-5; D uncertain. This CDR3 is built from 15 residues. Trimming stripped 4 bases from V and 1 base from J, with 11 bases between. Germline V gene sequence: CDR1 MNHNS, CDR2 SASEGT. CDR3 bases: TGTGCCAGCAGTGCCGAGGCAGGAAGCAATCAGCCCCAGCATTTT. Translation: CASSAEAGSNQPQHF.

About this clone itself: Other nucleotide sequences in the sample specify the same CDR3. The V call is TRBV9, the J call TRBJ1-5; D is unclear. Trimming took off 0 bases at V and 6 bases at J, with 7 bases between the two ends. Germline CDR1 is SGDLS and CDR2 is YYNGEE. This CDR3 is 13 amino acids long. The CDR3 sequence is CASSVGEGQPQHF. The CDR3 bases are TGTGCCAGCAGCGTAGGAGAGGGTCAGCCCCAGCATTTT.

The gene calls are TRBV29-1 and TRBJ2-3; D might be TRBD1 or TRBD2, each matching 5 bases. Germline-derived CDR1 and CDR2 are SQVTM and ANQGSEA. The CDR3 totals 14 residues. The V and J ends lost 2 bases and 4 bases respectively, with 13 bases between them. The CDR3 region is CSVEKWDRPDTQYF. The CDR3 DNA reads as TGCAGCGTTGAAAAATGGGACCGACCAGATACGCAGTATTTT.

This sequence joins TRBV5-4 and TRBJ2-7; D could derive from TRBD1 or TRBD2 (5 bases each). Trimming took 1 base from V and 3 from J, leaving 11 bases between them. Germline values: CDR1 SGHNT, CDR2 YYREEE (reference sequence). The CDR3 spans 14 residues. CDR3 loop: CASSLWGSHYEQYF. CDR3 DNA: TGTGCCAGCAGCTTGTGGGGGTCACACTACGAGCAGTACTTC. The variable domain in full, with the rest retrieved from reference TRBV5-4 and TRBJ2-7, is ETGVTQSPTHLIKTRGQQVTLRCSSQSGHNTVSWYQQALGQGPQFIFQYYREEENGRGNFPPRFSGLQFPNYSSELNVNALELDDSALYLCASSLWGSHYEQYFGPGTRLTVT.

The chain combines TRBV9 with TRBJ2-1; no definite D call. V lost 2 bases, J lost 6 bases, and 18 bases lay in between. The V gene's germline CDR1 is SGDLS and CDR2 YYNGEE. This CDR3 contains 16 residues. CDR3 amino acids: CASSVSVSRPGNEQFF. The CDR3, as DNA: TGTGCCAGCAGCGTGTCAGTTTCGCGCCCGGGCAATGAGCAGTTCTTC.

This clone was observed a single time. CDR3 nucleotides: TGTGCCAGCAGTTACTCATCGAGCTCCTACAATGAGCAGTTCTTC. Translation: CASSYSSSSYNEQFF. J is TRBJ2-1 and V is TRBV6-5; D is undetermined. V was trimmed by 0 bases and J by 0 bases, leaving 6 bases between them. The CDR3 is 15 amino acids. Germline assignment: CDR1 MNHEY and CDR2 SVGAGI.

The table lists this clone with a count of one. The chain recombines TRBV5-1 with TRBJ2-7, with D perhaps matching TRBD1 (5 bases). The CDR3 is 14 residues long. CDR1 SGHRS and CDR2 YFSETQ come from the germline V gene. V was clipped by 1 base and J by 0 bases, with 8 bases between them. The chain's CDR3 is CASSLTTVSYEQYF. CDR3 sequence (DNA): TGCGCCAGCAGCTTGACGACAGTCTCCTACGAGCAGTACTTC.

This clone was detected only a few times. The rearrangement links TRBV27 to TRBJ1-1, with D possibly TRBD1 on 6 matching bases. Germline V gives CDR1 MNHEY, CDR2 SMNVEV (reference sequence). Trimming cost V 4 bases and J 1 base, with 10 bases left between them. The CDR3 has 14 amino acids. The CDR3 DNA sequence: TGTGCCAGCAGTTCGCGGGGACAGAACACTGAAGCTTTCTTT. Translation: CASSSRGQNTEAFF.

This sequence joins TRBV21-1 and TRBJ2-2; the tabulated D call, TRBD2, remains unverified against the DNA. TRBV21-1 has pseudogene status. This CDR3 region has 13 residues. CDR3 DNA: TGTGCCAGCAGCAAGTTATGCACCGGGGAGCTGTTTTTT. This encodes CASSKLCTGELFF.

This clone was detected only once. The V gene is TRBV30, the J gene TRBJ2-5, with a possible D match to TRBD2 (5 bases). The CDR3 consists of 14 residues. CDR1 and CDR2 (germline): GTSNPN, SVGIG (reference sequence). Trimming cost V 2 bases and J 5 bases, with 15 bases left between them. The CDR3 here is CAWSPSEGRETQYF. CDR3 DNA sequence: TGTGCCTGGAGTCCCTCCGAGGGCCGGGAGACCCAGTACTTC.

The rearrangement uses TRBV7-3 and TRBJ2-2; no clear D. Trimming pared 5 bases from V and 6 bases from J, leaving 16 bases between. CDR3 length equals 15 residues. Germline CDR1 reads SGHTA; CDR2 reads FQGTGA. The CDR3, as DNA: TGTGCCAGCAGCCCCGACCGAGGCGCGCCCGGGGAGCTGTTTTTT. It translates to CASSPDRGAPGELFF. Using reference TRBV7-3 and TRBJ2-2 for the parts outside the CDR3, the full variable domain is GAGVSQTPSNKVTEKGKYVELRCDPISGHTALYWYRQSLGQGPEFLIYFQGTGAADDSGLPNDRFFAVRPEGSVSTLKIQRTERGDSAVYLCASSPDRGAPGELFFGEGSRLTVL.

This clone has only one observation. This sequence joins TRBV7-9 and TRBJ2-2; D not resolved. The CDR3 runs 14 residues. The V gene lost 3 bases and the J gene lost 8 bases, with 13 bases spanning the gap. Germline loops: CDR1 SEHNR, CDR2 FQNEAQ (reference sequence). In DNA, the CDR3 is TGTGCCAGCAGCTTGGGCAGGCCCGGAGGGGAGCTGTTTTTT. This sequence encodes CASSLGRPGGELFF.

CDR3: CASSQGSSTEAFF. CDR3 sequence (DNA): TGCGCCAGCAGCCAGGGTTCAAGCACTGAAGCTTTCTTT. This chain uses TRBV4-3 with TRBJ1-1; D is uncertain. The CDR3 totals 13 residues. V lost 3 bases, J lost 4 bases, and 9 bases lay in between. Germline V lookup: CDR1 LGHNA, CDR2 YSLEER.

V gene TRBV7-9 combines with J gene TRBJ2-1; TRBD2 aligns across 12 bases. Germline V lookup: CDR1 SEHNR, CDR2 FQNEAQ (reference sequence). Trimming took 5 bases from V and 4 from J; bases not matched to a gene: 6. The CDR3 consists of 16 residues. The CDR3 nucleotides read TGTGCCAGCAGCCACGGGACTAGCGGGCCATACAATGAGCAGTTCTTC. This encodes CASSHGTSGPYNEQFF.

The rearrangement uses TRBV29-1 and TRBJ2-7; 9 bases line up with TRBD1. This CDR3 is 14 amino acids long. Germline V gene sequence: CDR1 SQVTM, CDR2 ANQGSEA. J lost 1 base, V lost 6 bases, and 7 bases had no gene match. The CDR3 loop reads CSVPATGGSYEQYF. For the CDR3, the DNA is TGCAGCGTGCCGGCGACAGGGGGATCCTACGAGCAGTACTTC.

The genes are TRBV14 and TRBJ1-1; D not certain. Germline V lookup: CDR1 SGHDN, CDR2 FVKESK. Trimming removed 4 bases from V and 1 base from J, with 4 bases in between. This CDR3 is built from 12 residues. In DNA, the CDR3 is TGTGCCAGCAGCCTGACGAACACTGAAGCTTTCTTT. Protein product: CASSLTNTEAFF.

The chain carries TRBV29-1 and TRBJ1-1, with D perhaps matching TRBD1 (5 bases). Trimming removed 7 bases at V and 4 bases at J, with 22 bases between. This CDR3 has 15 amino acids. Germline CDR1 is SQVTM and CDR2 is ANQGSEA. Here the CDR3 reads CSASLGGRGSTEAFF. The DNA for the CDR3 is TGCAGCGCCTCTCTCGGGGGACGGGGGTCCACTGAAGCTTTCTTT.

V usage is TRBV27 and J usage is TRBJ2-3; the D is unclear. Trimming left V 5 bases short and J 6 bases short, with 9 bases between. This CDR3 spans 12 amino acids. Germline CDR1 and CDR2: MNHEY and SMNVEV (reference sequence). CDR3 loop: CASSPRMDTQYF. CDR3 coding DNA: TGTGCCAGCAGTCCCCGAATGGATACGCAGTATTTT.

The CDR3 here is CASSAEASTDTQYF. CDR3 in DNA: TGTGCCAGCAGCGCGGAGGCGAGCACAGATACGCAGTATTTT. The chain uses TRBV7-8 and TRBJ2-3; tentative D call: TRBD2 (5 bases). The CDR3 is 14 amino acids. Trimming removed 5 bases at V and 0 bases at J, with 9 bases between. The germline V gene encodes CDR1 SGHVS and CDR2 FQNEAQ. The whole variable domain, filled in from reference TRBV7-8 and TRBJ2-3, reads GAGVSQSPRYKVAKRGQDVALRCDPISGHVSLFWYQQALGQGPEFLTYFQNEAQLDKSGLPSDRFFAERPEGSVSTLKIQRTQQEDSAVYLCASSAEASTDTQYFGPGTRLTVL.

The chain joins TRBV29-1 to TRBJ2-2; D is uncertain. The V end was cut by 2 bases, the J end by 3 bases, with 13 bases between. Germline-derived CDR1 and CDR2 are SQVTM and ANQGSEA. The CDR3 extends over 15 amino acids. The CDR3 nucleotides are TGCAGCGTTGAACGTCGTCTGGGGTACACCGGGGAGCTGTTTTTT. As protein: CSVERRLGYTGELFF.

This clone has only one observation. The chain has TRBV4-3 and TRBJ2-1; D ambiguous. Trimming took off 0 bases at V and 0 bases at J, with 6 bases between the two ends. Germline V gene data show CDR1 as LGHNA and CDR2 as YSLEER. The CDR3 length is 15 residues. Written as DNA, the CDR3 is TGCGCCAGCAGCCAAGAGGGAAGCTCCTACAATGAGCAGTTCTTC. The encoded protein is CASSQEGSSYNEQFF.

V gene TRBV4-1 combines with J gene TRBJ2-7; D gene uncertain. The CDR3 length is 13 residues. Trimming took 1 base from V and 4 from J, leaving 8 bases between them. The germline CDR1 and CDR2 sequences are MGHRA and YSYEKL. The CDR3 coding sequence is TGCGCCAGCAGCCAAGTGGAACAGTACGAGCAGTACTTC. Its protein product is CASSQVEQYEQYF.

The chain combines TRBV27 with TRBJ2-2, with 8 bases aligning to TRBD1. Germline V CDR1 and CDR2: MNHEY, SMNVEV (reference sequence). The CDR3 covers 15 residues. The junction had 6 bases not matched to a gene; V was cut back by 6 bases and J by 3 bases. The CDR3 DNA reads TGTGCCAGCAGCGTAGACAGGGGCTACACCGGGGAGCTGTTTTTT. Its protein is CASSVDRGYTGELFF.